The 25 T cell receptor beta chains presented below share a single source sample, sequenced in a study of T-cell memory formation after mild COVID-19. MiXCR, applied by TCRdb to the 5' RACE reads, yields one record per CDR3 protein. The sample consists of 200,000 to 250,000 distinct CDR3 sequences, around 10% of them appearing once. Sequences were obtained from PBMCs or a T cell subset sorted from them (not recorded which). Receptors were obtained from a man younger than 35 who had mild COVID-19 (a few samples of this study predate the infection). Cell type and time point are not known.

Many counts were recorded for this clonotype. The chain links TRBV10-3 to TRBJ1-1, with D tentatively TRBD1 (6 bases). The V gene lost 11 bases and the J gene lost 6 bases, with 22 bases spanning the gap. This CDR3 contains 14 residues. The germline gives CDR1 ENHRY, CDR2 SYGVKD. CDR3 nucleotides: TGTGCCGTTGCCGGGACATCCTCAGGCGCTGAAGCTTTCTTT. Residues: CAVAGTSSGAEAFF.

This clonotype was seen a handful of times. V usage is TRBV6-2 or TRBV6-3 and J usage is TRBJ2-1, with a weak D call TRBD2 (5 bases). Germline-derived CDR1 and CDR2 are MNHEY and SVGEGT. The CDR3 totals 12 residues. With 11 bases removed from V and 4 bases from J, the gap between germline ends came to 12 bases. CDR3 sequence: CASWTGYNEQFF. As DNA, the CDR3 is TGTGCCTCCTGGACGGGATACAATGAGCAGTTCTTC.

The chain uses TRBV5-1 and TRBJ2-2; D may be TRBD1 or TRBD2 (5 bases each). This CDR3 comprises 15 residues. Trimming took off 1 base at V and 3 bases at J, with 10 bases between the two ends. Germline lookup yields CDR1 SGHRS and CDR2 YFSETQ. CDR3 amino acids: CASSLIGGDTGELFF. The CDR3 coding sequence is TGCGCCAGCAGCTTGATTGGGGGTGACACCGGGGAGCTGTTTTTT. The variable domain in full, completed from reference TRBV5-1 and TRBJ2-2, reads KAGVTQTPRYLIKTRGQQVTLSCSPISGHRSVSWYQQTPGQGLQFLFEYFSETQRNKGNFPGRFSGRQFSNSRSEMNVSTLELGDSALYLCASSLIGGDTGELFFGEGSRLTVL.

The chain is built from TRBV24-1 and TRBJ2-3, with 10 nucleotides matching TRBD2. The germline CDR1 and CDR2 sequences are KGHDR and SFDVKD. J was trimmed by 1 base and V by 4 bases; bases with no gene match: 4. The CDR3 loop spans 16 amino acids. The CDR3 bases are TGTGCCACCAGTGAGGTAGCGGGGGGTGGCACAGATACGCAGTATTTT. Encoded protein: CATSEVAGGGTDTQYF.

This clonotype was seen at least ten times. The chain couples TRBV5-1 to TRBJ2-1, with 9 bases fitting TRBD2. Germline-derived CDR1 and CDR2 are SGHRS and YFSETQ. V dropped 2 bases and J dropped 5; count of bases not matched to a gene: 5. This CDR3 region has 15 residues. The CDR3 spells CASSFKRGDDNEQFF. As DNA, the CDR3 is TGCGCCAGCAGCTTCAAGCGGGGGGACGACAATGAGCAGTTCTTC.

CDR3 in DNA: TGTGCCAGCAGCTTTAGAGGGGGCCGCACAGATACGCAGTATTTT. Translated, it gives CASSFRGGRTDTQYF. The J gene is TRBJ2-3, the V gene TRBV5-4; 7 nucleotides agree with TRBD1. CDR1 is SGHNT, CDR2 YYREEE, per germline (reference sequence). After removal of 2 bases from V and 1 base from J, the junction contained 4 bases not matched to a gene. CDR3 length: 15 residues.

The chain uses TRBV29-1 and TRBJ2-5; no definite D call. The CDR3 has 14 residues. Looked up from germline, CDR1 is SQVTM and CDR2 is ANQGSEA. The V and J ends lost 0 bases and 4 bases respectively, with 12 bases between them. In DNA, the CDR3 is TGCAGCGTTGAAGATTTAGGCGTCTCAGAGACCCAGTACTTC. Amino acid sequence: CSVEDLGVSETQYF.

Ten or more counts support this clonotype. The chain carries TRBV19 and TRBJ2-3, with no clear D. Germline-derived CDR1 and CDR2 are LNHDA and SQIVND (reference sequence). V dropped 3 bases and J dropped 4 bases, with 5 bases sitting between them. This CDR3 comprises 12 residues. CDR3 region: CASSMSADTQYF. DNA of the CDR3: TGTGCCAGTAGTATGTCGGCAGATACGCAGTATTTT.

The chain couples TRBV6-5 to TRBJ2-3, with 8 positions matching TRBD2. The CDR3 is 15 amino acids. Germline loops: CDR1 MNHEY, CDR2 SVGAGI. The ends lost 2 bases at V and 6 bases at J; junction bases unmatched: 7. CDR3 DNA sequence: TGTGCCAGCAGTTACACTAGCGGAATCAGGGATACGCAGTATTTT. This encodes CASSYTSGIRDTQYF.

This clonotype turned up a few times. V usage is TRBV11-2 and J usage is TRBJ1-2, with D possibly being TRBD1 (6 bases). The CDR3 contains 11 residues. V shed 8 bases and J shed 4 bases, with 8 bases lying between them. CDR1 and CDR2 (germline): SGHAT, FQNNGV. CDR3 in DNA: TGTGCCAGCGGGGGGCTCTATGGCTACACCTTC. This sequence encodes CASGGLYGYTF.

This clonotype appeared many times. The chain uses TRBV5-1 and TRBJ1-1, with 9 bases lining up with TRBD1. The CDR3 spans 13 residues. CDR1 SGHRS and CDR2 YFSETQ come from the germline V gene. The ends lost 5 bases at V and 3 bases at J; junction bases unmatched: 2. The CDR3 loop reads CASRQGAHTEAFF. The DNA for the CDR3 is TGCGCCAGCAGACAGGGGGCGCACACTGAAGCTTTCTTT.

This clonotype was seen only a few times. The rearrangement joins TRBV4-3 to TRBJ2-3; maybe TRBD2 (6 bases). Germline CDR1 reads LGHNA; CDR2 reads YSLEER. This CDR3 comprises 16 residues. V dropped 1 base and J dropped 1 base, with 12 bases sitting between them. CDR3 in DNA: TGCGCCAGCAGCCAAGGCGGGGTCGGAGGCACAGATACGCAGTATTTT. Translated, it gives CASSQGGVGGTDTQYF.

V usage is TRBV5-1 and J usage is TRBJ1-2, with unresolved D. Germline V gene sequence: CDR1 SGHRS, CDR2 YFSETQ. V was shortened by 4 bases and J by 0 bases, with 13 bases between the two germline ends. The CDR3 is 15 residues long. CDR3 sequence reads: CASSPYGPPNYGYTF. The DNA of the CDR3 is TGCGCCAGCAGCCCATACGGGCCTCCTAACTATGGCTACACCTTC.

Only a few counts were recorded for this clonotype. J is TRBJ1-1 and V is TRBV2; TRBD1 might be the D (5 bases). This CDR3 contains 13 residues. The germline V gene encodes CDR1 SNHLY and CDR2 FYNNEI. V shed 7 bases and J shed 5 bases, with 14 bases lying between them. The CDR3, as DNA: TGTGCCAGCACTGCCGGGGCGTGGACTGAAGCTTTCTTT. This gives the protein CASTAGAWTEAFF. Using reference TRBV2 and TRBJ1-1 for the parts outside the CDR3, the full variable domain is EPEVTQTPSHQVTQMGQEVILRCVPISNHLYFYWYRQILGQKVEFLVSFYNNEISEKSEIFDDQFSVERPDGSNFTLKIRSTKLEDSAMYFCASTAGAWTEAFFGQGTRLTVV.

The rearrangement joins TRBV10-3 to TRBJ1-1; 11 nucleotides match TRBD1. CDR1 is ENHRY, CDR2 SYGVKD, per germline. CDR3 size: 15 residues. V lost 4 bases and J lost 6; bases outside the gene matches: 7. CDR3 DNA sequence: TGTGCCATCAGTGGCCCGGGACAGGGGGGATCTGAAGCTTTCTTT. This gives the protein CAISGPGQGGSEAFF.

In its sample, this clonotype was seen a few times. This chain connects TRBV12-3 or TRBV12-4 to TRBJ2-5, with unresolved D. With 6 bases removed from V and 6 bases from J, the gap between germline ends came to 8 bases. CDR3 length: 11 amino acids. The CDR3 DNA follows: TGTGCCAGCAGCGTCTTCAAGACCCAGTACTTC. Translation gives CASSVFKTQYF.

This clonotype has ten or more counts. CDR3 protein: CASSRQGGAEAFF. DNA of the CDR3: TGTGCCAGCAGCCGACAGGGGGGCGCTGAAGCTTTCTTT. The rearrangement uses TRBV11-1 and TRBJ1-1, with 9 bases fitting TRBD1. V lost 5 bases, J lost 6 bases, and 4 bases stayed unmatched. The CDR3 has 13 amino acids. Germline V CDR1 and CDR2: SGHAT, FQDESV (reference sequence).

Many counts were recorded for this clonotype. One junction end does not reproduce the germline sequence, and a read error may be involved. The rearrangement joins TRBV5-1 to TRBJ2-2; a weak D match, TRBD2 (5 bases). From germline, CDR1 is SGHRS and CDR2 YFSETQ. The CDR3 runs to 14 residues. CDR3: CASSLAPNTGELFF. The CDR3 bases are TGCGCCAGCAGCTTGGCCCCCAACACCGGGGAGTTGTTTTTT.

This clonotype was seen at least ten times. The chain joins TRBV12-3 or TRBV12-4 to TRBJ2-2; D uncertain. CDR3 size: 13 residues. Trimming removed 8 bases at V and 1 base at J, with 8 bases between. The CDR3 loop reads CASFQENTGELFF. DNA for the CDR3: TGTGCCAGCTTCCAGGAGAACACCGGGGAGCTGTTTTTT.

This clonotype was picked up a small number of times. V gene TRBV4-3 combines with J gene TRBJ1-1, with D maybe TRBD1 (5 bases). The CDR3 spans 16 residues. The V gene lost 1 base and the J gene lost 4 bases, with 16 bases spanning the gap. Germline V gene sequence: CDR1 LGHNA, CDR2 YSLEER. CDR3 in DNA: TGCGCCAGCAGCCAAGGATCTCCCGGGGGGAGCACTGAAGCTTTCTTT. Its translation: CASSQGSPGGSTEAFF.

There are many counts of this clonotype. J is TRBJ1-1 and V is TRBV6-6; maybe TRBD1 (5 bases). Germline V gene lookup returns CDR1 MNHNY and CDR2 SVGAGI (reference sequence). The CDR3 has 13 residues. V was pared by 10 bases and J by 6 bases, with 18 bases between. The CDR3 DNA follows: TGTGCCATAGCGCCCTCAGGGTTTGCTGAAGCTTTCTTT. Amino acid sequence: CAIAPSGFAEAFF.

This clonotype showed up many times. The chain carries TRBV6-5 and TRBJ1-1; possibly TRBD1 for D (6 bases). V was clipped by 10 bases and J by 3 bases, with 15 bases between them. This CDR3 comprises 13 residues. Per germline, CDR1 MNHEY and CDR2 SVGAGI. CDR3: CATAKGVYTEAFF. DNA for the CDR3: TGTGCCACCGCGAAGGGGGTTTACACTGAAGCTTTCTTT.

This clonotype came up many times. J is TRBJ1-1 and V is TRBV5-1; no clear D. The germline CDR1 and CDR2 sequences are SGHRS and YFSETQ. V was clipped by 5 bases and J by 1 base, with 9 bases between them. This CDR3 is 13 amino acids long. The CDR3 reads CASSLEGNTEAFF. The CDR3 DNA reads as TGCGCCAGCAGTCTTGAGGGGAACACTGAAGCTTTCTTT.

In its sample, this clonotype was seen a few times. The rearrangement joins TRBV14 to TRBJ2-1, with D possibly being TRBD1 or TRBD2 (6 bases each). This CDR3 has 16 residues. Trimming left V 0 bases short and J 4 bases short, with 13 bases between. Per the germline V gene, CDR1 is SGHDN and CDR2 is FVKESK. The CDR3 here is CASSQELQGLYNEQFF. Written as DNA, the CDR3 is TGTGCCAGCAGCCAAGAATTACAGGGACTTTACAATGAGCAGTTCTTC.

The V gene is TRBV14, the J gene TRBJ1-1; D ambiguous. CDR3 length: 13 amino acids. Germline values: CDR1 SGHDN, CDR2 FVKESK. Trimming took 3 bases from V and 5 from J, leaving 10 bases between them. CDR3 residues: CASSHWARTEAFF. The CDR3, as DNA: TGTGCCAGCAGCCACTGGGCACGGACTGAAGCTTTCTTT.